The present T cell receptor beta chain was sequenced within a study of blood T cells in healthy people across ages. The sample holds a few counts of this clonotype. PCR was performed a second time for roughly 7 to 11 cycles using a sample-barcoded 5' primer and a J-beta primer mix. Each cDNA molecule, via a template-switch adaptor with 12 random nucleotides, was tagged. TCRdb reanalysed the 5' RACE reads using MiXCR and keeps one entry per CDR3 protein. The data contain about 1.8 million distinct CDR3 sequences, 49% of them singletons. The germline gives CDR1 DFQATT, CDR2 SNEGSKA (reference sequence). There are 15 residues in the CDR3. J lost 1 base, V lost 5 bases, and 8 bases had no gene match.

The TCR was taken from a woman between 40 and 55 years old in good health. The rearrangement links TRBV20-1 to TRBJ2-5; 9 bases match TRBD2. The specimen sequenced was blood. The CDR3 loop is CSAWGRLAAQETQYF. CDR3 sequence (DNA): TGCAGTGCTTGGGGGAGACTAGCGGCCCAAGAGACCCAGTACTTC.